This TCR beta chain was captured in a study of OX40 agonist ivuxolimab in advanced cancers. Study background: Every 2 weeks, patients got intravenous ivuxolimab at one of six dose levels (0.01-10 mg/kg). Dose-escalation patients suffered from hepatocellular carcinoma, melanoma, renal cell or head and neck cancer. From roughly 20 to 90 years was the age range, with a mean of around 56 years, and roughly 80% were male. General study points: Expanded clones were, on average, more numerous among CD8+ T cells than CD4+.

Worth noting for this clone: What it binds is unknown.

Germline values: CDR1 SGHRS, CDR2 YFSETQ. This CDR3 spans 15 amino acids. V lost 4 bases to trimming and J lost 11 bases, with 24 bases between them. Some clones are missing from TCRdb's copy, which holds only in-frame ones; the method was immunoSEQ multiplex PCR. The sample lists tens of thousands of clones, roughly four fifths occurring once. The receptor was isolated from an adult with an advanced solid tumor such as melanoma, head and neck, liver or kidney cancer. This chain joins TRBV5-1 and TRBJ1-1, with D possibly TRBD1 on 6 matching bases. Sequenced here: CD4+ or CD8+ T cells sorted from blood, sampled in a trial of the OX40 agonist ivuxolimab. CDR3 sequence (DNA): TGCGCCAGCAGCCTGGGCTGGTCTCACGGGACAAAGGCTTTCTTT. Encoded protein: CASSLGWSHGTKAFF.